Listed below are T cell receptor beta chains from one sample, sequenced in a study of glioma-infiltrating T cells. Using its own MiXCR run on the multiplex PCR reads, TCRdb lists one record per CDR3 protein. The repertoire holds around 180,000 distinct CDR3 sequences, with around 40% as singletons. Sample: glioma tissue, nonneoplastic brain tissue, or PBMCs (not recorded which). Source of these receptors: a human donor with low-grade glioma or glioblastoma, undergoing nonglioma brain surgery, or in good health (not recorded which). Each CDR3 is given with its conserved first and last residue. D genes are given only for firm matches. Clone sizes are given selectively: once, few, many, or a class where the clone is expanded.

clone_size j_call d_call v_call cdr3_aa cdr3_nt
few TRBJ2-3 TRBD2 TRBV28 CASSQPDLLAGGTDTQYF TGTGCCAGCAGCCAACCCGACCTCTTAGCGGGAGGGACAGATACGCAGTATTTT
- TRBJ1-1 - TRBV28 CAGRNRFSMNTEAFF TGTGCCGGCAGAAACCGATTCAGCATGAACACTGAAGCTTTCTTT
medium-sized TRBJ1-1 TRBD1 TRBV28 CASKLDRLNTEAFF TGTGCCAGCAAATTGGACAGGCTGAACACTGAAGCTTTCTTT
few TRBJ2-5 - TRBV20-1 CSATPAETSKETQYF TGCAGTGCAACACCAGCCGAGACATCGAAAGAGACCCAGTACTTC
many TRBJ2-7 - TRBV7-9 CASSLAGDRYEQYF TGTGCCAGCAGCTTAGCAGGGGATCGTTACGAGCAGTACTTC
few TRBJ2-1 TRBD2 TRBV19 CASSLTSGRNEQFF TGTGCCAGTAGTTTAACTAGCGGGAGGAATGAGCAGTTCTTC
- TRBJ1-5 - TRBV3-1 CASSHNGVPNQPQHF TGTGCCAGCAGCCATAATGGGGTACCCAATCAGCCCCAGCATTTT
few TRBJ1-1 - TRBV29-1 CSVRDSTNTEAFF TGCAGCGTGCGGGACTCGACGAACACTGAAGCTTTCTTT
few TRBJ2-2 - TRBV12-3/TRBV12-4 CASSPARAGIGELFF TGTGCCAGCAGTCCCGCCAGGGCGGGGATCGGGGAGCTGTTTTTT
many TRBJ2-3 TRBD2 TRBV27 CASRAGTSGKLDTQYF TGTGCCAGCAGGGCCGGGACTAGCGGGAAATTGGATACGCAGTATTTT
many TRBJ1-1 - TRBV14 CASSRVGNTEAFF TGTGCCAGCAGCCGTGTAGGCAACACTGAAGCTTTCTTT
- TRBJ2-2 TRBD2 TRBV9 CASSGTSAFDGELFF TGTGCCAGCAGCGGAACTAGCGCCTTTGACGGGGAGCTGTTTTTT
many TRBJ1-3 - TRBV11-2 CASSLDTSIGNTIYF TGTGCCAGCAGCTTAGATACGAGCATTGGAAACACCATATATTTT
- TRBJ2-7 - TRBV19 CASSFGLTGVLGYEQYF TGTGCCAGTAGCTTCGGACTAACGGGAGTTTTGGGCTACGAGCAGTACTTC
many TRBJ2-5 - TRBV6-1 CASNERVGTQYF TGTGCCAGCAACGAGAGGGTTGGGACCCAGTACTTC
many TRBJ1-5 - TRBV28 CASSTGTNQPQHF TGTGCCAGCAGCACCGGAACAAATCAGCCCCAGCATTTT
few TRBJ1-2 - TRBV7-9 CASSWTPEGNAAKGYTF TGTGCCAGCAGTTGGACCCCTGAGGGTAATGCTGCGAAGGGCTACACCTTC
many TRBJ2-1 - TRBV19 CASSTPGPHNEQFF TGTGCCAGTAGTACGCCGGGACCCCACAATGAGCAGTTCTTC
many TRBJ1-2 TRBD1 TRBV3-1 CASSPRTGGGYTF TGTGCCAGCAGCCCGAGGACAGGGGGGGGCTACACCTTC
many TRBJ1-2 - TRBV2 CASTAGVKGYTF TGTGCCAGCACGGCAGGGGTAAAAGGCTACACCTTC
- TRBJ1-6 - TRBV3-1 CASSTLCDGSSYNSPLHF TGTGCCAGCAGCACCTTATGCGACGGGAGCTCCTATAATTCACCCCTCCACTTT
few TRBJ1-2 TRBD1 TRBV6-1 CAIRLTGDEGYTF TGTGCCATCAGGTTGACAGGGGATGAAGGCTACACCTTC
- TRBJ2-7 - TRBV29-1 CSVGQSSYEQYF TGCAGCGTTGGACAGAGCTCCTACGAGCAGTACTTC
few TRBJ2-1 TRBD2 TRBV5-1 CASSPTLAGRYNEQFF TGCGCCAGCAGTCCCACTTTAGCGGGACGATACAATGAGCAGTTCTTC
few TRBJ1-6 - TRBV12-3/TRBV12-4 CASSRRGSYNSPLHF TGTGCCAGCAGCCGCCGGGGCTCCTATAATTCACCCCTCCACTTT
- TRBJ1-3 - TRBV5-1 CAGSLTAGNTIYF TGCGCCGGCAGCTTGACCGCTGGAAACACCATATATTTT
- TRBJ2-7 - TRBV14 CASSRDPVYEQYF TGTGCCAGCAGCCGAGATCCGGTCTACGAGCAGTACTTC
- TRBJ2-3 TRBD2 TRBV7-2 CASSLGLAGIRRDTQYF TGTGCCAGCAGCTTAGGACTAGCGGGAATTAGAAGGGATACGCAGTATTTT
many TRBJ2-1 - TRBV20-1 CSASKGLNNEQFF TGCAGTGCTAGCAAGGGGCTCAACAATGAGCAGTTCTTC
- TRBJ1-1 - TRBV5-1 CASSLGGSTEAFF TGCGCCAGCAGCTTGGGAGGGAGCACTGAAGCTTTCTTT
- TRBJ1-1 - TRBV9 CASSVEGQGTEAFF TGTGCCAGCAGCGTAGAGGGGCAGGGCACTGAAGCTTTCTTT
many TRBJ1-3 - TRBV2 CASWRGSGNTIYF TGTGCCAGCTGGCGGGGCTCTGGAAACACCATATATTTT
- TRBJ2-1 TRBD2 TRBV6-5 CASSYSTSGGNKQFF TGTGCCAGCAGCTACTCGACTAGCGGGGGAAATAAGCAGTTCTTC
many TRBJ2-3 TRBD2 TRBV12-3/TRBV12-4 CASSLGLAGTDTQYF TGTGCCAGCAGCTTAGGGCTAGCGGGCACAGATACGCAGTATTTT
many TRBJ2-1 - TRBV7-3 CASAAAGLGNEQFF TGTGCCAGCGCTGCCGCAGGATTAGGTAATGAGCAGTTCTTC
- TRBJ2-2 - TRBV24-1 CATSDYRNTGELFF TGTGCCACCAGTGATTACAGGAACACCGGGGAGCTGTTTTTT
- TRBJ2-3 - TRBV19 CASRRIAPSTDTQYF TGTGCCAGTAGGAGAATAGCGCCTAGCACAGATACGCAGTATTTT
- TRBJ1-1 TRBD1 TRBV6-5 CAGILISQGATNTNTEAFF TGTGCCGGCATCCTCATCTCACAGGGGGCGACTAATACGAACACTGAAGCTTTCTTT
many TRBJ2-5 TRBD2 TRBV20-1 CSASGAGGLVETQYF TGCAGTGCTAGCGGGGCGGGAGGCCTGGTAGAGACCCAGTACTTC
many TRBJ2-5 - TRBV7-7 CASSPGGQETQYF TGTGCCAGCTCACCAGGCGGACAAGAGACCCAGTACTTC
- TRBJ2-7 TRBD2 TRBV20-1 CSAIDSGSHEKYF TGCAGTGCTATCGATAGCGGGAGCCACGAGAAGTACTTC
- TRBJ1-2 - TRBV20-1 CSAGRGAVGYTF TGCAGTGCAGGACGGGGCGCGGTTGGCTACACCTTC
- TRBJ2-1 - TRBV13 CASNIRQGGEGNEQFF TGTGCCAGCAATATCCGACAGGGAGGGGAAGGCAATGAGCAGTTCTTC
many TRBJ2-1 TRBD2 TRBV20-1 CSARSPTSGTWNEQFF TGCAGTGCTAGAAGCCCCACTAGCGGGACATGGAATGAGCAGTTCTTC
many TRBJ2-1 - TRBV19 CASSVGLDSYNEQFF TGTGCCAGTAGTGTAGGGTTAGACTCCTACAATGAGCAGTTCTTC
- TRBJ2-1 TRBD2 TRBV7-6 CASSFFTASGRSEQFF TGTGCCAGCAGCTTTTTTACGGCTAGCGGGAGAAGTGAGCAGTTCTTC
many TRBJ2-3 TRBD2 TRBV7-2 CASSLTSGSTDTQYF TGTGCCAGCAGCTTGACTAGCGGGAGCACAGATACGCAGTATTTT
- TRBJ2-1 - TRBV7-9 CASSRTASSYNEQFF TGTGCCAGCAGCCGGACAGCGAGCTCCTACAATGAGCAGTTCTTC
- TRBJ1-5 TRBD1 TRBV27 CASSPRIRTGRNSNQPQDF TGTGCCAGTAGCCCTCGTATCCGGACAGGGCGGAATAGCAATCAGCCCCAGGATTTT
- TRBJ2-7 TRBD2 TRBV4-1 CASIQEEREHYEQYF TGCGCCAGCATCCAAGAAGAGCGGGAGCACTACGAGCAGTACTTC